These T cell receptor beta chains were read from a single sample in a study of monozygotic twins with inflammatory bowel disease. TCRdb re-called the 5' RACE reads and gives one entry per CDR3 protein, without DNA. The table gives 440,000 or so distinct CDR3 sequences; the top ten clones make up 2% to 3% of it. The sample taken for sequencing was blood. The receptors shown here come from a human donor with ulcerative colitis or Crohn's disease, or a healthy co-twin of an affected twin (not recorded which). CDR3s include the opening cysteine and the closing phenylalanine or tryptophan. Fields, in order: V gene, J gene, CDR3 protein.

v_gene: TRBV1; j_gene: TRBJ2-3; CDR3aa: CTSSRTSISTDTQYF
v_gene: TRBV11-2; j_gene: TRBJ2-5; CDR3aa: CASSFNREGTQYF
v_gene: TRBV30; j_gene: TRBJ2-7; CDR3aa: CAWMAGTSYEQYF
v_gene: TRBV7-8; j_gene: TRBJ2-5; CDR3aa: CASSRWGGAQYF
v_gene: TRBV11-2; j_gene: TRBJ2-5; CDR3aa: CASSLVWGRVETQYF
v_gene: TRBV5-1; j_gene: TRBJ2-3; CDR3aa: CASSEGTARGAQYF
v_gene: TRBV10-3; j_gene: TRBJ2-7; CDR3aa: CAISERTIPSYEQYF
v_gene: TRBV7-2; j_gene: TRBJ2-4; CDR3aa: CASSSQGQLENIQYF
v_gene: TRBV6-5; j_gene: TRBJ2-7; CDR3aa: CASSWDGAKEQYF
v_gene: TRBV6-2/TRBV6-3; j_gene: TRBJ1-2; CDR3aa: CASSYHRDGVRPNYGYTF
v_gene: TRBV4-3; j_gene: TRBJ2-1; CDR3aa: CASSQDRTSIRNEQFF
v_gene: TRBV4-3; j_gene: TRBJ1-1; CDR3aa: CASSQDQDNSLAF
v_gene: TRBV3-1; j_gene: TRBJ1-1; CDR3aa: CASSQAPGRVTEAFF
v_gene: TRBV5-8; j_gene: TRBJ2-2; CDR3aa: CASSSGTSGKTGELFF
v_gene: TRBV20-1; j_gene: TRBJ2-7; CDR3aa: CSAGLTVIPYEQYF
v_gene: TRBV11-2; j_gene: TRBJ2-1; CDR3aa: CASSLESRGQTAGFF
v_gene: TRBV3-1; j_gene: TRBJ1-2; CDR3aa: CASSQLSTEPRGYTF
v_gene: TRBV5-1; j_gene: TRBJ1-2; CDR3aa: CASSDYREGVRNTF
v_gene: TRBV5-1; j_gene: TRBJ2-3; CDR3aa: CASSLTITDTQYF
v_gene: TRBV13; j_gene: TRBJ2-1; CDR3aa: CASSLGRGPEQFF
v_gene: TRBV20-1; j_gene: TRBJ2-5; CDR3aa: CSAGGLAGGRETQYF
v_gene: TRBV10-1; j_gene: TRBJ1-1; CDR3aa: CASSERNTEAFF
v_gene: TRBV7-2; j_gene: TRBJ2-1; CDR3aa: CASSLRLAGDYNEQFF
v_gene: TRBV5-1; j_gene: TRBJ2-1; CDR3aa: CASSLEGQGASSYNEQFF
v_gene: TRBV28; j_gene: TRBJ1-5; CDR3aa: CASSGGHPNQPQHF
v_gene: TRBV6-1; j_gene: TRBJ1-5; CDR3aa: CASARDSGQQPQHF
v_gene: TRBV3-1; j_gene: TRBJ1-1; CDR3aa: CASSPSVPTEAFF
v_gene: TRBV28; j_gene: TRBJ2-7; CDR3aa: CASSSPAPYEQYF
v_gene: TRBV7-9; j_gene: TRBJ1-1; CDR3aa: CASSALEPNAEAFF
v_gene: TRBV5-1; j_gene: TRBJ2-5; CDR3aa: CASSLGSGPQETQYF
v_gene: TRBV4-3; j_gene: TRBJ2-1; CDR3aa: CASSQVAGGGNEQFF
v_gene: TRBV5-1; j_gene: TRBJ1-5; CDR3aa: CASTRTENSNQPQHF
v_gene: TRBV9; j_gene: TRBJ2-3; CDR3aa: CASNRRGTGGTSTDTQYF
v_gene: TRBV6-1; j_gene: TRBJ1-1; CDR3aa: CASSEARGAVNTEAFF
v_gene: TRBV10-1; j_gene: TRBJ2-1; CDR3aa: CASSEEGSSYNEQFF
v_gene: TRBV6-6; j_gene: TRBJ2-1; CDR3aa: CASSYQTGTQFF
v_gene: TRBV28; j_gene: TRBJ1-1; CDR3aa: CASSLLQGAYAEAFF
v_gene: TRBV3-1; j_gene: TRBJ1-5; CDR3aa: CASSHLPDQPQHF
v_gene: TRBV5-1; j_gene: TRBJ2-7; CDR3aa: CASSLGRTGLNYEQYF
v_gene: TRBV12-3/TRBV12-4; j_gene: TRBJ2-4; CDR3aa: CASSYGQLPDKNIQYF
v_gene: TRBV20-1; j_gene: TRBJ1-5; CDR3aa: CSARDLRANQPQHF
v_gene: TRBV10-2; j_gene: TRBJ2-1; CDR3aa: CASTRLAASSYNEQFF
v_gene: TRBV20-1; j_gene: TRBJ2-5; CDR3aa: CSASPEETQYF
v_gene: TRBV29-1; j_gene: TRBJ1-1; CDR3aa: CSVARGVTEAFF
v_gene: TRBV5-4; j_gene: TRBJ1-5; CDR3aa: CASSSGQGWNQPQHF
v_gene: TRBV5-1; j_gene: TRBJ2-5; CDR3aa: CASTEIAGQETQYF
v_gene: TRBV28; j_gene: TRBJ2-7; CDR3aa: CASGGGERLDEQYF
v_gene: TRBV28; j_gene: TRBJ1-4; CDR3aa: CASSLGGPADEKLFF
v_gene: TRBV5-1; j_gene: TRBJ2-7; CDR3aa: CASSLDRDFYEQYF
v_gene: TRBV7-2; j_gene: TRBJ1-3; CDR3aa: CASSLFSTGTGNTIYF
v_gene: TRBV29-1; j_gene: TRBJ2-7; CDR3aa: CSARQFPYEQYF